A selection of T cell receptor beta chains follows, all from one sample in a study of cytomegalovirus exposure and HLA in healthy donors. Some clones are missing from TCRdb's copy, which holds only in-frame ones; the method was immunoSEQ multiplex PCR. The sample carries about 150,000 clones, roughly 80% recorded once. The specimen sequenced was PBMCs. The origin of the receptors is a middle-aged woman in good health and CMV-seropositive. Both conserved end residues are part of each CDR3. The D gene is left open where the match is weak. For some rows the clone size is stated as once, few or many, or as a class when expanded; others skip it.

j_gene,v_gene,d_gene,abundance,CDR3aa,CDR3nt
TRBJ2-1,TRBV5-6,TRBD2,.,CASSPKTSRQFF,TGTGCCAGCAGCCCGAAGACTAGCCGGCAGTTCTTC
TRBJ2-2,TRBV5-1,.,.,CASSLAGQSNTGELFF,TGCGCCAGCAGCTTGGCGGGACAATCGAACACCGGGGAGCTGTTTTTT
TRBJ1-2,TRBV19,.,.,CASSLPGSRPNYGYTF,TGTGCCAGTAGTCTACCGGGGAGCAGACCGAACTATGGCTACACCTTC
TRBJ2-3,TRBV2,.,.,CARSTGRTGTDTQYF,TGTGCCAGATCCACCGGGAGAACGGGCACAGATACGCAGTATTTT
TRBJ1-1,TRBV4-1,.,.,CASSRPRGESTEAFF,TGCGCCAGCAGCCGTCCCCGGGGGGAAAGCACTGAAGCTTTCTTT
TRBJ1-1,TRBV7-8,.,.,CASSLTGNTEAFF,TGTGCCAGCAGCTTAACAGGCAACACTGAAGCTTTCTTT
TRBJ2-7,TRBV7-8,.,.,CASSLANTGTYEQYF,TGTGCCAGCAGCTTAGCCAATACAGGTACCTACGAGCAGTACTTC
TRBJ2-7,TRBV12-5,.,.,CASDSVAYEQYF,TGTGCTAGTGATAGCGTAGCCTACGAGCAGTACTTC
TRBJ2-3,TRBV7-2,TRBD2,.,CASSFRGSGTDTQYF,TGTGCCAGCAGCTTTCGCGGGAGCGGGACAGATACGCAGTATTTT
TRBJ1-2,TRBV4-2,TRBD1,.,CASSPRPGGPLHYGYTF,TGTGCCAGCAGCCCCCGCCCAGGGGGACCGCTACACTATGGCTACACCTTC
TRBJ1-1,TRBV25-1,.,.,CASRTWGEGTEAFF,TGTGCCAGCAGAACATGGGGGGAAGGGACTGAAGCTTTCTTT
TRBJ1-4,TRBV7-9,TRBD1,.,CASSFIGQGVEKLFF,TGTGCCAGCAGCTTTATCGGTCAGGGGGTTGAAAAACTGTTTTTT
TRBJ2-1,TRBV4-2,.,few,CASSQDQGYNEQFF,TGTGCCAGCAGCCAAGATCAGGGCTACAATGAGCAGTTCTTC
TRBJ1-1,TRBV4-2,TRBD1,few,CASSQEPGGDTEAFF,TGTGCCAGCAGCCAAGAACCAGGGGGAGACACTGAAGCTTTCTTT
TRBJ2-5,TRBV25-1,.,.,CASSESRGAGETQYF,TGTGCCAGCAGTGAATCCAGGGGGGCTGGAGAGACCCAGTACTTC
TRBJ1-4,TRBV4-2,.,once,CASSQDTGPKEKLFF,TGTGCCAGCAGCCAAGATACAGGGCCCAAAGAAAAACTGTTTTTT
TRBJ1-5,TRBV19,.,.,CASSIGLRQSNQPQHF,TGTGCCAGTAGTATAGGACTCCGGCAGAGCAATCAGCCCCAGCATTTT
TRBJ1-1,TRBV6-1,.,.,CATERPGVAEAFF,TGTGCCACCGAAAGACCGGGAGTCGCTGAAGCTTTCTTT
TRBJ2-6,TRBV5-6,TRBD2,.,CASSQGLAGVNGANVLTF,TGTGCCAGCAGCCAGGGACTAGCGGGAGTGAATGGGGCCAACGTCCTGACTTTC
TRBJ1-3,TRBV5-4,.,.,CASSPQGSGNTIYF,TGTGCCAGCAGCCCCCAGGGATCTGGAAACACCATATATTTT
TRBJ2-7,TRBV7-2,.,.,CASSSNFPGPQYF,TGTGCCAGCAGCTCAAACTTTCCAGGGCCGCAGTACTTC
TRBJ1-5,TRBV7-2,TRBD1,.,CASSLAGQGAGQPQHF,TGTGCCAGCAGCTTAGCGGGACAGGGGGCTGGTCAGCCCCAGCATTTT
TRBJ2-2,TRBV5-4,TRBD2,once,CASSFEAGAGTGELFF,TGTGCCAGCAGCTTCGAAGCGGGAGCGGGTACCGGGGAGCTGTTTTTT
TRBJ2-6,TRBV6-1,.,once,CATHSGANVLTF,TGTGCCACCCACTCTGGGGCCAACGTCCTGACTTTC
TRBJ2-7,TRBV7-9,TRBD2,.,CASSLEAGETYEQYF,TGTGCCAGCAGCTTAGAAGCGGGAGAGACCTACGAGCAGTACTTC
TRBJ1-1,TRBV28,TRBD1,.,CASSLKGTGAWRAFF,TGTGCCAGCAGCCTTAAGGGGACAGGGGCCTGGAGGGCTTTCTTT
TRBJ2-2,TRBV6-4,TRBD2,.,CASGTSGTDGELFF,TGTGCCAGCGGCACTAGCGGGACCGACGGGGAGCTGTTTTTT
TRBJ2-3,TRBV5-4,.,.,CASSYLTDTQYF,TGTGCCAGCAGCTATCTCACAGATACGCAGTATTTT
TRBJ1-2,TRBV27,TRBD1,once,CASSSGQGHGYTF,TGTGCCAGCAGTTCAGGACAGGGGCATGGCTACACCTTC
TRBJ1-5,TRBV9,.,.,CASSVTGSNQPQHF,TGTGCCAGCAGCGTCACAGGGAGTAATCAGCCCCAGCATTTT
TRBJ2-1,TRBV5-8,TRBD2,.,CASTLGTSGPSYNEQFF,TGTGCCAGCACCCTGGGGACTAGCGGTCCCTCCTACAATGAGCAGTTCTTC
TRBJ2-3,TRBV2,TRBD1,.,CASSPGTGGLTDTQYF,TGTGCCAGCAGCCCCGGGACAGGGGGCTTGACAGATACGCAGTATTTT
TRBJ2-7,TRBV7-9,TRBD1,few,CASSLPTGTGSGEQYF,TGTGCCAGCAGCTTACCTACCGGGACAGGTTCGGGCGAGCAGTACTTC
TRBJ1-1,TRBV29-1,.,.,CSVVVARGEAFF,TGCAGCGTTGTAGTTGCACGGGGTGAAGCTTTCTTT
TRBJ2-1,TRBV7-6,TRBD2,.,CASSLAMVAGREQFF,TGTGCCAGCAGCTTAGCGATGGTAGCGGGAAGGGAGCAGTTCTTC
TRBJ2-6,TRBV7-6,TRBD1,.,CASSNRDRFVFGANVLTF,TGTGCCAGCAGTAACCGGGACAGGTTCGTCTTTGGGGCCAACGTCCTGACTTTC
TRBJ2-4,TRBV6-4,.,.,CASSDRYREGVGTKNIQYF,TGTGCCAGCAGTGACAGGTACAGGGAGGGGGTTGGAACCAAAAACATTCAGTACTTC
TRBJ2-4,TRBV7-2,.,once,CASISGDSAPSF,TGTGCCAGCATTTCGGGGGACAGCGCTCCGTCATTC
TRBJ1-3,TRBV5-1,.,few,CASSRAGFSGNTIYF,TGCGCCAGCAGCCGTGCGGGGTTCTCTGGAAACACCATATATTTT
TRBJ1-4,TRBV28,.,.,CASSGTGLYEKLFF,TGTGCCAGCAGCGGAACAGGATTATACGAAAAACTGTTTTTT
TRBJ2-1,TRBV5-1,TRBD2,.,CASSSLAGGAANEQFF,TGCGCCAGCAGCTCACTAGCGGGAGGAGCTGCAAATGAGCAGTTCTTC
TRBJ1-1,TRBV7-9,TRBD1,.,CASSFPGQGTVNTEAFF,TGTGCCAGCAGCTTTCCGGGACAGGGGACCGTGAACACTGAAGCTTTCTTT
TRBJ1-4,TRBV4-2,TRBD1,.,CASSQAGSGGAGTNEKLFF,TGTGCCAGCAGCCAAGCGGGGTCAGGGGGCGCCGGGACTAATGAAAAACTGTTTTTT
TRBJ2-2,TRBV7-9,TRBD1,.,CASRGDRELTGELFF,TGTGCCAGCAGGGGGGACAGGGAATTAACCGGGGAGCTGTTTTTT
TRBJ2-5,TRBV7-7,.,.,CASSSTQEGGRQTQYF,TGTGCTAGCAGCTCTACCCAGGAGGGGGGGAGGCAGACCCAGTACTTC
TRBJ2-5,TRBV9,.,.,CASSGSGTPQETQYF,TGTGCCAGCAGTGGATCCGGGACACCACAAGAGACCCAGTACTTC
TRBJ2-3,TRBV4-2,TRBD2,once,CASSLDGAGDTDTQYF,TGTGCCAGCAGCCTCGATGGGGCGGGGGACACAGATACGCAGTATTTT
TRBJ2-7,TRBV10-3,.,.,CAISERTADPYEQYF,TGTGCCATCAGTGAACGGACAGCGGACCCCTACGAGCAGTACTTC
TRBJ1-3,TRBV9,.,.,CASSPPGVTEGNTIYF,TGTGCCAGCAGCCCTCCCGGGGTAACGGAGGGAAACACCATATATTTT
TRBJ1-4,TRBV4-2,TRBD1,.,CASSQPRGTGAEKLFF,TGTGCCAGCAGCCAACCTCGGGGGACAGGGGCCGAAAAACTGTTTTTT
TRBJ2-1,TRBV25-1,.,.,CASSEKQPHPSYNEQFF,TGTGCCAGCAGTGAAAAACAGCCGCACCCCTCCTACAATGAGCAGTTCTTC
TRBJ2-7,TRBV6-5,.,.,CASSYLDEQYF,TGTGCCAGCAGTTACCTCGACGAGCAGTACTTC
TRBJ1-1,TRBV2,.,.,CASSLEDSYTEAFF,TGTGCCAGCAGTTTGGAGGACAGTTACACTGAAGCTTTCTTT
TRBJ2-1,TRBV4-2,TRBD2,.,CASSSSGGAFDYEQFF,TGTGCCAGCAGTTCCAGCGGGGGGGCCTTTGACTATGAGCAGTTCTTC
TRBJ1-1,TRBV6-5,.,.,CASSQRGTEAFF,TGTGCCAGCAGCCAACGAGGCACTGAAGCTTTCTTT
TRBJ2-7,TRBV5-1,TRBD1,once,CASSPEQDRAGEQYF,TGCGCCAGCAGTCCGGAACAGGACAGGGCGGGGGAGCAGTACTTC
TRBJ2-7,TRBV2,.,.,CASLPAYSTYEQYF,TGTGCCAGCCTGCCGGCATACAGTACCTACGAGCAGTACTTC
TRBJ2-3,TRBV4-3,TRBD1,.,CASSQDKGQGADTQYF,TGCGCCAGCAGCCAAGATAAGGGACAGGGGGCAGATACGCAGTATTTT